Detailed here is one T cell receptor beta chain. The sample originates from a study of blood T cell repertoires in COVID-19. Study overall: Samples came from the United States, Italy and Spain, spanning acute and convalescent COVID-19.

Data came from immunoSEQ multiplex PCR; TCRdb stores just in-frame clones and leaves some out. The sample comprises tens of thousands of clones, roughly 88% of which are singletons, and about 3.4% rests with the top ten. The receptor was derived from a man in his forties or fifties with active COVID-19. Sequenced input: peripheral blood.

The CDR3 loop is CASSQAPLSSGYNEQFF. CDR3 DNA sequence: TGCGCCAGCAGCCAAGCCCCCCTTAGTTCGGGTTACAATGAGCAGTTCTTC. This chain joins TRBV4-1 and TRBJ2-1; no firm D call. The V and J ends lost 1 base and 4 bases respectively, with 17 bases between them. In germline, CDR1 is MGHRA, CDR2 YSYEKL. The CDR3 is 17 amino acids.